This TCR beta chain came from a study of OX40 agonist ivuxolimab in advanced cancers. General notes on the study: Ivuxolimab was a fully human IgG2 agonistic monoclonal antibody targeting the costimulatory receptor OX40 (CD134). Intravenous ivuxolimab was administered to patients every 2 weeks at six dose levels: 0.01, 0.1, 0.3, 1.5, 3 and 10 mg/kg. Among the 52 dose-escalation patients, approximately 20 had hepatocellular carcinoma, roughly 15 melanoma, 9 renal cell carcinoma and 9 head and neck cancer. In the dose-escalation cohort, 65% to 90% of patients were male, and the mean age was approximately 60 years, with a range of about 23 to 85. Prior anti-PD-1, anti-PD-L1 or anti-CTLA-4 therapy was permitted, and checkpoint inhibitors had been received by under 50% of dose-escalation patients. Partial responses occurred in three dose-escalation patients: two with cutaneous melanoma and one with hepatocellular carcinoma. Peripheral TCRbeta sequencing was intended to test whether TCR sequence diversity was altered and clonal T-cell expansion was caused by ivuxolimab. The paper covers the monotherapy dose-escalation part of the phase I ivuxolimab trial, which included N of about 56 patients. Study-wide findings and limitations: At doses of 0.1 to 3.0 mg/kg, clonal expansion of both CD4+ and CD8+ T cells in blood was seen between baseline and week 6. Low levels of normalized T-cell clonal expansion were also seen in some patients who did not respond. In partial responders in the 0.1-3.0 mg/kg groups, normalized peripheral clonal expansion was found to be among the lowest, especially among CD8+ T cells. After ivuxolimab, more expanded clones were found on average in CD8+ T cells than in CD4+ T cells. Antigen specificity was not determined for the clonally expanded peripheral T cells.

Only one count was recorded for this clone. The antigen it binds to is not known. No qualities accompany the bases; no much larger clone lies one base away. Genomic DNA was isolated from the sorted cells so that the TCRbeta CDR3 region could be sequenced. The immunoSEQ Assay was used for sequencing of TCRbeta CDR3 regions. The table comes from immuneACCESS by way of TCRdb, which keeps in-frame sequences with V and J called. Part of the clones is missing from these tables; in studies checked, under half for an unresolved V gene and the rest for unknown reasons. This sample has about 62,000 clones in its table, and 85% of those were observed once. The biggest ten clones account for over 3.5% of the sample. A distance of 22 bases separates the germline ends of V and J, which lose 3 bases and 3 bases respectively. Its CDR3 holds 18 amino acids, cysteine through phenylalanine. The entry retains the CDR3 DNA only, 54 bases that are in frame from base 1.

The trial excluded patients who had a history of autoimmune disease or who were on systemic immunosuppression. In every dose cohort, peripheral blood was drawn for TCR sequencing at baseline, cycle 4 day 1, and cycle 7 day 1. Samples came from an open-label, multicenter, first-in-human phase I dose-escalation trial of ivuxolimab. Adults with locally advanced or metastatic melanoma, renal cell, hepatocellular, or head and neck squamous cell carcinoma were enrolled in the trial. Before TCR sequencing, CD4+ T cells and CD8+ T cells from peripheral blood were sorted into separate populations. The receptor comes from an adult with an advanced solid tumor such as melanoma, head and neck, liver or kidney cancer. The source was CD4+ or CD8+ T cells sorted from blood, collected in a trial of the OX40 agonist ivuxolimab. The chain uses TRBV23-1 and TRBJ2-3, and TRBD1 may be the D gene, going by 6 matching bases. TRBV23-1 falls under the ORF class, with uncertain function. The CDR3 here reads CASSHLPGPQGSTDTQYF. In nucleotides, the sequence is TGCGCCAGCAGTCACCTCCCCGGGCCACAGGGTTCGACAGATACGCAGTATTTT.